A selection of T cell receptor beta chains follows, all from one sample in a study of beta chain features in type 1 diabetes. Using immunoSEQ multiplex PCR, the repertoire was profiled, and TCRdb retains in-frame clones only, with some absent. Of more than 25,000 clones detected, roughly 50% appear once; the ten largest clones hold 0.25% to 0.35%. The source material was stem cell memory CD4+ T cells from blood. These receptors were obtained from a man younger than 45 with type 1 diabetes. Both conserved end residues are part of each CDR3. The D gene is left open where the match is weak. The size of a clone is reported for some rows only, either as once, few or many, or as a class for expanded clones.

>-|-|TRBJ2-7|TRBV5-1
TGCGCCAGCAGCTGGCAGGGGACCTACGAGCAGTACTTC
CASSWQGTYEQYF
>-|TRBD1|TRBJ1-2|TRBV5-4
TGTGCCAGCAGCCGCGGACAGGGGAATGGCTACACCTTC
CASSRGQGNGYTF
>few|-|TRBJ2-1|TRBV5-1
TGCGCCAGCAGCTTCCAGGGACTCTCCTACAATGAGCAGTTCTTC
CASSFQGLSYNEQFF
>-|-|TRBJ2-2|TRBV6-1
TGTGCCAGCAGTGAATACGGGCCCCAGGGGTGGGAGCTGTTTTTT
CASSEYGPQGWELFF
>-|-|TRBJ1-3|TRBV7-2
TGTGCCAGCAGCTTAGAGGATCCTAGCAGAATTGGAAACACCATATATTTT
CASSLEDPSRIGNTIYF
>-|TRBD2|TRBJ2-1|TRBV9
TGTGCCAGCAGCGTAGGGCAGCGGGATTACAATGAGCAGTTCTTC
CASSVGQRDYNEQFF
>-|-|TRBJ1-1|TRBV5-1
TGCGCCAGCAGCTTACCCGGACAGCCGAACACTGAAGCTTTCTTT
CASSLPGQPNTEAFF
>few|TRBD2|TRBJ2-7|TRBV7-2
TGTGCCAGCAGCTTAGCGACTAGCGGGTTCGACGAGCAGTACTTC
CASSLATSGFDEQYF
>-|-|TRBJ1-2|TRBV7-9
TGTGCCAGCAGCTTGTCAGACTATGGCTACACCTTC
CASSLSDYGYTF
>once|TRBD1|TRBJ2-7|TRBV5-6
TGTGCCAGCAGCTTGGGCCCCAGGGGGCAAGAGCAGTACTTC
CASSLGPRGQEQYF
>-|TRBD2|TRBJ2-7|TRBV2
TGTGCCAGCAGGCCCAACGGGAGGATCTACGAGCAGTACTTC
CASRPNGRIYEQYF
>-|TRBD1|TRBJ1-5|TRBV7-9
TGTGCCAGCAGTGGGGACAGGGGAAGCAATCAGCCCCAGCATTTT
CASSGDRGSNQPQHF
>-|-|TRBJ1-1|TRBV10-3
TGTGCCATCGGACGACAGTTGAACACTGAAGCTTTCTTT
CAIGRQLNTEAFF
>few|-|TRBJ2-7|TRBV6-5
TGTGCCAGCAGTCAACAGACAGGGACTGGAGAGCAGTACTTC
CASSQQTGTGEQYF
>-|TRBD1|TRBJ1-5|TRBV4-2
TGTGCCAGCAGCCCGACAGGGTTTAGCAATCAGCCCCAGCATTTT
CASSPTGFSNQPQHF
>-|-|TRBJ1-4|TRBV5-1
TGCGCCAGCAGTGGGGGAGCGGGTAATGAAAAACTGTTTTTT
CASSGGAGNEKLFF
>-|-|TRBJ2-6|TRBV30
TGTGCCTGGAGTGCCCCAGGGGTAGCTGGGGCCAACGTCCTGACTTTC
CAWSAPGVAGANVLTF
>-|TRBD2|TRBJ2-5|TRBV12-5
TGTGCTAGTGGTTTAGGGACTAGCGGAGACACAGAGACCCAGTACTTC
CASGLGTSGDTETQYF
>few|TRBD1|TRBJ1-1|TRBV7-9
TGTGCCAGCAGCTTAGGACAGGGCCCCAAGGGCACTGAAGCTTTCTTT
CASSLGQGPKGTEAFF
>-|TRBD1|TRBJ1-3|TRBV7-9
TGTGCCAGCAGCTTGGCAGGGGGCCGTGGAAACACCATATATTTT
CASSLAGGRGNTIYF
>-|-|TRBJ1-5|TRBV5-1
TGCGCCAGCAGCTTGGGAGGGAGCAATCAGCCCCAGCATTTT
CASSLGGSNQPQHF
>few|TRBD1|TRBJ1-5|TRBV27
TGTGCCAGCAGTTGGGGACAGAGCAATCAGCCCCAGCATTTT
CASSWGQSNQPQHF
>-|-|TRBJ2-5|TRBV5-1
TGCGCCAGCAGCTCCCGCGGGCCACAGGGAGAGACCCAGTACTTC
CASSSRGPQGETQYF
>-|TRBD2|TRBJ2-5|TRBV19
TGTGCCACCTCAAGGGGAGGGAAAGAGGAGACCCAGTACTTC
CATSRGGKEETQYF
>few|TRBD2|TRBJ2-1|TRBV6-6
TGTGCCAGCAGCCGAGGACTAGCGGGGGACGGCCAGTTCTTC
CASSRGLAGDGQFF
>-|TRBD2|TRBJ2-7|TRBV6-5
TGTGCCACCCACAGCGGGACTTCCTACGAGCAGTACTTC
CATHSGTSYEQYF
>-|TRBD1|TRBJ1-5|TRBV9
TGTGCCAGCAGCGCCGGACAGGACAATCAGCCCCAGCATTTT
CASSAGQDNQPQHF
>-|TRBD2|TRBJ2-1|TRBV5-1
TGCGCCAGCAGCCTTAACCAGGGCGGGAGCAGCTACAATGAGCAGTTCTTC
CASSLNQGGSSYNEQFF
>few|-|TRBJ2-1|TRBV19
TGTGCCAGTAGTATAGACGGGGGGCCCTACAATGAGCAGTTCTTC
CASSIDGGPYNEQFF
>-|TRBD1|TRBJ1-1|TRBV5-1
TGCGCCAGCAGCTACCCGGACAGGGGAGGTGAAGCTTTCTTT
CASSYPDRGGEAFF
>few|TRBD1|TRBJ1-4|TRBV12-5
TGTGCTAGTGGTGAAGGGACAGAACGTGAAAAACTGTTTTTT
CASGEGTEREKLFF
>-|-|TRBJ1-5|TRBV6-6
TGTGCCAGCAGTTACCTACAGGGTGGTCAGCCCCAGCATTTT
CASSYLQGGQPQHF
>-|TRBD2|TRBJ2-7|TRBV10-3
TGTGCCACCTCCGGACTAGCGGGAGGTCAGAACGAGCAGTACTTC
CATSGLAGGQNEQYF
>-|TRBD2|TRBJ2-3|TRBV10-2
TGCGCCAGCAGGGGAATTCCGGGACTAGCGGGAGGCGGCACAGATACGCAGTATTTT
CASRGIPGLAGGGTDTQYF
>few|-|TRBJ2-4|TRBV5-4
TGTGCCAGCAGCCCGTGGGAGAGCAAAAACATTCAGTACTTC
CASSPWESKNIQYF
>few|-|TRBJ2-7|TRBV7-9
TGTGCCAGCAGCTTAAGCGGCGGGTCCCGTGGCGAGCAGTACTTC
CASSLSGGSRGEQYF
>-|-|TRBJ1-1|TRBV5-6
TGTGCCAGCAGCCCACTTGACCTAGCCCTGAACACTGAAGCTTTCTTT
CASSPLDLALNTEAFF
>-|TRBD2|TRBJ2-5|TRBV29-1
TGCAGCGTGGGGGGACTAGCGGAGCCGGGCGAGACCCAGTACTTC
CSVGGLAEPGETQYF
>-|TRBD2|TRBJ2-7|TRBV29-1
TGCAGCGTTGCTGGCGGGAGGAGCCCCTACGAGCAGTACTTC
CSVAGGRSPYEQYF
>-|-|TRBJ1-2|TRBV6-5
TGTGCCAGCAGTCCACAGGCCCTCCTGGGTGGCTACACCTTC
CASSPQALLGGYTF
>few|TRBD2|TRBJ2-7|TRBV18
TGTGCCAGCTCCAAGCGGGACTACGAGCAGTACTTC
CASSKRDYEQYF
>few|-|TRBJ1-2|TRBV7-9
TGTGCCAGCAGTCAAATCGGCAGGGATGGCTACACCTTC
CASSQIGRDGYTF